This TCR beta chain stems from a study of T cell changes during pregnancy in multiple sclerosis. TCRdb's copy holds only in-frame clones and misses some; the assay was immunoSEQ multiplex PCR. The sample records around 96,000 clones, 94% being singletons. Trimming at V came to 3 bases and at J to 6 bases, leaving 6 bases not matched to a gene. Germline CDR1 reads MNHEY; CDR2 reads SVGAGI. The CDR3 is made up of 14 amino acids. The TCR sequence derives from a female donor with multiple sclerosis, enrolled in a pregnancy study. The starting material was peripheral blood, obtained in the third trimester of pregnancy. The chain joins TRBV6-5 to TRBJ2-7; 9 bases fit TRBD1. The CDR3 region is CASSYGTGFSEQYF. DNA of the CDR3: TGTGCCAGCAGTTATGGGACAGGGTTCAGCGAGCAGTACTTC.